These 23 T cell receptor beta chains share one sample of origin, sequenced in a study of T cell responses to AZD1222 COVID-19 vaccine. Profiling relied on immunoSEQ multiplex PCR, and the TCRdb table lists in-frame clones only, not all of them. The sample carries 160,000 or so clones, around nine tenths recorded once. Sample: peripheral blood, taken on day 0 of AZD1222 vaccination. The receptors were sampled from an adult in good health.

This rearrangement joins TRBV5-5 to TRBJ1-1; unclear D gene. The germline CDR1 and CDR2 sequences are SGHKS and YYEKEE (reference sequence). The V gene lost 1 base and the J gene lost 0 bases, with 13 bases spanning the gap. The CDR3 is 16 residues long. The CDR3 sequence: CASSLIGGTMNTEAFF. The CDR3 region has the DNA TGTGCCAGCAGCTTGATAGGCGGCACCATGAACACTGAAGCTTTCTTT.

The chain employs TRBV4-2 and TRBJ1-1; a weak D match, TRBD1 (6 bases). V dropped 4 bases and J dropped 6 bases, with 18 bases sitting between them. This CDR3 is 15 amino acids long. Germline V CDR1 and CDR2: LGHNA, YNFKEQ. CDR3 DNA sequence: TGTGCCAGCAGCCGGGTGAGGGGGGGCGACGCTGAAGCTTTCTTT. It is translated as CASSRVRGGDAEAFF.

V is TRBV3-1 (or the pseudogene TRBV3-2) and J is TRBJ1-6; TRBD1 aligns across 7 bases. Germline assignment: CDR1 LGHDT and CDR2 YNNKEL (reference sequence). Trimming at V came to 4 bases and at J to 2 bases, leaving 8 bases not matched to a gene. There are 17 residues in the CDR3. The CDR3 sequence: CASSPTTGVPYNSPLHF. CDR3 DNA: TGTGCCAGCAGCCCAACAACAGGGGTCCCCTATAATTCACCCCTCCACTTT.

The rearrangement uses TRBV7-9 and TRBJ1-4; maybe TRBD1 (5 bases). Germline CDR1 is SEHNR and CDR2 is FQNEAQ (reference sequence). Trimming took off 1 base at V and 7 bases at J, with 13 bases between the two ends. The CDR3 runs 15 residues. The chain's CDR3 is CASSLVRQGGEKLFF. In DNA, the CDR3 is TGTGCCAGCAGCTTAGTACGGCAGGGAGGTGAAAAACTGTTTTTT. Full variable domain (remainder filled in from reference TRBV7-9 and TRBJ1-4): DTGVSQNPRHKITKRGQNVTFRCDPISEHNRLYWYRQTLGQGPEFLTYFQNEAQLEKSRLLSDRFSAERPKGSFSTLEIQRTEQGDSAMYLCASSLVRQGGEKLFFGSGTQLSVL.

The DNA of the CDR3 is TGTGCCAGCAGTACCGGTACCCATGAAAAACTGTTTTTT. Protein product: CASSTGTHEKLFF. The chain recombines TRBV6-5 with TRBJ1-4, with D unclear. CDR3 length equals 13 residues. V was clipped by 5 bases and J by 6 bases, with 10 bases between them. Germline CDR1 reads MNHEY; CDR2 reads SVGAGI.

This chain uses TRBV12-5 with TRBJ1-4; D is unclear. The CDR3 has 16 residues. CDR1 is LGHNT, CDR2 FRNRAP, per germline. CDR3 sequence (DNA): TGTGAGAAGAGGTGTCCAGTAACGAAGGCTAATGAAAAACTGTTTTTT. Encoded protein: CEKRCPVTKANEKLFF.

The chain combines TRBV25-1 with TRBJ1-2; D is undetermined. The germline gives CDR1 MGHDK, CDR2 SYGVNS. V lost 4 bases, J lost 3 bases, and 9 bases lay in between. The CDR3 is made up of 13 amino acids. The CDR3 nucleotides read TGTGCCAGCAGTGGCGACGGCCACTATGGCTACACCTTC. As protein: CASSGDGHYGYTF.

The CDR3 is CAWAGPSSGNTIYF. CDR3 bases: TGTGCCTGGGCGGGCCCGAGCTCTGGAAACACCATATATTTT. V gene TRBV30 combines with J gene TRBJ1-3, with D hard to call. Germline CDR1 is GTSNPN and CDR2 is SVGIG (reference sequence). CDR3 length: 14 residues. V dropped 5 bases and J dropped 0 bases, with 11 bases sitting between them.

The V gene is TRBV12-3 or TRBV12-4, the J gene TRBJ1-4; 7 nucleotides match TRBD1. The V and J ends lost 6 bases and 8 bases, in that order; junction bases with no gene match: 6. The CDR3 runs to 13 residues. DNA of the CDR3: TGTGCCAGCAGGAAGGACAGGCACGAAAAACTGTTTTTT. Its translation is CASRKDRHEKLFF.

CDR3 region: CASSDTPLDTQYF. CDR3 in DNA: TGCGCCAGCAGTGATACTCCTCTAGATACGCAGTATTTT. V and J are TRBV10-1 and TRBJ2-3; D unresolved. V gave up 3 bases and J gave up 5 bases, with 9 bases separating them. The CDR3 is 13 amino acids. Germline V lookup: CDR1 WNHNN, CDR2 SYGVQD (reference sequence).

The CDR3: CASSSDLAQYF. In DNA form, the CDR3 reads TGTGCCAGCAGCTCCGACTTGGCCCAGTACTTC. The gene calls are TRBV7-9 and TRBJ2-5; D remains unclear. Trimming pared 4 bases from V and 9 bases from J, leaving 9 bases between. The germline V gene has CDR1 SEHNR and CDR2 FQNEAQ (reference sequence). The CDR3 contains 11 residues. Using reference TRBV7-9 and TRBJ2-5 for the parts outside the CDR3, the full variable domain is DTGVSQNPRHKITKRGQNVTFRCDPISEHNRLYWYRQTLGQGPEFLTYFQNEAQLEKSRLLSDRFSAERPKGSFSTLEIQRTEQGDSAMYLCASSSDLAQYFGPGTRLLVL.

This rearrangement joins TRBV5-6 to TRBJ1-2, with no clear D. Per the germline V gene, CDR1 is SGHDT and CDR2 is YYEEEE. This CDR3 spans 15 amino acids. V dropped 0 bases and J dropped 8 bases, with 17 bases sitting between them. CDR3 DNA: TGTGCCAGCAGCTTGGCCATGGCACGGAATATGGGCTACACCTTC. Translated: CASSLAMARNMGYTF. Variable domain in full (rest from reference TRBV5-6 and TRBJ1-2): DAGVTQSPTHLIKTRGQQVTLRCSPKSGHDTVSWYQQALGQGPQFIFQYYEEEERQRGNFPDRFSGHQFPNYSSELNVNALLLGDSALYLCASSLAMARNMGYTFGSGTRLTVV.

The chain carries TRBV25-1 and TRBJ1-1; D is undetermined. V was shortened by 3 bases and J by 8 bases, with 10 bases between the two germline ends. Germline CDR1 reads MGHDK; CDR2 reads SYGVNS. CDR3 length equals 12 residues. CDR3 in amino acids: CASSDGSREAFF. CDR3 DNA sequence: TGTGCCAGCAGTGACGGGTCCCGGGAAGCTTTCTTT. The full variable domain, completed using reference TRBV25-1 and TRBJ1-1, is EADIYQTPRYLVIGTGKKITLECSQTMGHDKMYWYQQDPGMELHLIHYSYGVNSTEKGDLSSESTVSRIRTEHFPLTLESARPSHTSQYLCASSDGSREAFFGQGTRLTVV.

This chain links TRBV5-1 with TRBJ1-6; D remains ambiguous. The CDR3 extends over 14 amino acids. V was pared by 6 bases and J by 7 bases, with 14 bases between. Looked up from germline, CDR1 is SGHRS and CDR2 is YFSETQ. Here the CDR3 DNA reads TGCGCCAGCAAGGAAGGGTTCTCGAATTCACCCCTCCACTTT. Residues: CASKEGFSNSPLHF.

The chain uses TRBV11-3 and TRBJ2-1; TRBD2 aligns across 11 bases. The J segment lost 7 bases and the V segment lost 5 bases, leaving 7 bases of the junction unmatched. In germline, CDR1 is SGHNT, CDR2 YENEEA. The CDR3 is made up of 15 amino acids. The CDR3 is CASSQGVAGGNEQFF. The CDR3 DNA sequence: TGTGCCAGCAGCCAGGGGGTAGCGGGAGGGAATGAGCAGTTCTTC. Variable domain in full (rest from reference TRBV11-3 and TRBJ2-1): EAGVVQSPRYKIIEKKQPVAFWCNPISGHNTLYWYLQNLGQGPELLIRYENEEAVDDSQLPKDRFSAERLKGVDSTLKIQPAELGDSAVYLCASSQGVAGGNEQFFGPGTRLTVL.

The chain recombines TRBV5-1 with TRBJ2-7; TRBD2 aligns across 11 bases. Germline V lookup: CDR1 SGHRS, CDR2 YFSETQ. CDR3 length: 14 amino acids. J gave up 3 bases and V 4 bases, and 3 bases lay outside the gene matches. CDR3 sequence reads: CASSLGLAVYEQYF. CDR3 in DNA: TGCGCCAGCAGCCTGGGACTAGCGGTCTACGAGCAGTACTTC. Based on the CDR3 plus reference TRBV5-1 and TRBJ2-7, the full variable domain is KAGVTQTPRYLIKTRGQQVTLSCSPISGHRSVSWYQQTPGQGLQFLFEYFSETQRNKGNFPGRFSGRQFSNSRSEMNVSTLELGDSALYLCASSLGLAVYEQYFGPGTRLTVT.

The chain combines TRBV30 with TRBJ1-5; D is perhaps TRBD1 (5 bases). Trimming cost V 2 bases and J 7 bases, with 15 bases left between them. The CDR3 covers 14 residues. Germline V gene sequence: CDR1 GTSNPN, CDR2 SVGIG (reference sequence). CDR3 nucleotide sequence: TGTGCCTGGAGTACGGGACTCTTGAACCAGCCCCAGCATTTT. Translation: CAWSTGLLNQPQHF.

The rearrangement links TRBV27 to TRBJ1-6; D unresolved. Germline CDR1 is MNHEY and CDR2 is SMNVEV (reference sequence). The CDR3 totals 16 residues. Trimming pared 0 bases from V and 1 base from J, leaving 7 bases between. The CDR3 spells CASSLSGVSYNSPLHF. In nucleotides, the CDR3 is TGTGCCAGCAGTTTATCTGGAGTATCCTATAATTCACCCCTCCACTTT.

The chain recombines TRBV5-1 with TRBJ2-7; 16 positions match TRBD2. The CDR3 loop spans 17 amino acids. The germline V gene encodes CDR1 SGHRS and CDR2 YFSETQ. J gave up 2 bases and V 4 bases, and 6 bases lay outside the gene matches. CDR3 DNA: TGCGCCAGCAGCACCGGGACTAGCGGGAGGGCCACCTACGAGCAGTACTTC. Protein product: CASSTGTSGRATYEQYF.

This clone has just one count. V is TRBV19 and J is TRBJ1-5; 7 bases are a match to TRBD1. The CDR3 loop spans 14 amino acids. The trim removed 3 bases at V and 5 bases at J, leaving 4 bases unmatched. Germline CDR1 reads LNHDA; CDR2 reads SQIVND (reference sequence). CDR3 DNA: TGTGCCAGTAGTATTTTCAGGGGGGATCAGCCCCAGCATTTT. This sequence encodes CASSIFRGDQPQHF.

The V call is TRBV30, the J call TRBJ1-3; TRBD1 is a possible D gene (6 bases). The CDR3 consists of 15 residues. The germline V gene has CDR1 GTSNPN and CDR2 SVGIG (reference sequence). V shed 2 bases and J shed 0 bases, with 11 bases lying between them. CDR3 nucleotides: TGTGCCTGGAGTCTGGACAGTATCTCTGGAAACACCATATATTTT. It codes for CAWSLDSISGNTIYF.

V usage is TRBV4-2 and J usage is TRBJ2-7; 9 positions agree with TRBD2. The CDR3 consists of 17 residues. The germline V gene encodes CDR1 LGHNA and CDR2 YNFKEQ. With V trimmed by 1 base and J by 3 bases, 10 bases remained unmatched. The CDR3 DNA follows: TGTGCCAGCAGCCAAGCCCCCACTAGCGGGCTGCACTACGAGCAGTACTTC. As protein: CASSQAPTSGLHYEQYF.

The CDR3 spells CASSHGQGNTIYF. Here the CDR3 DNA reads TGTGCCAGCAGCCACGGACAGGGAAACACCATATATTTT. The rearrangement links TRBV3-1 (or the pseudogene TRBV3-2) to TRBJ1-3, with a weak D call TRBD1 (6 bases). The CDR3 has 13 amino acids. In germline, CDR1 is LGHDT, CDR2 YNNKEL (reference sequence). V gave up 3 bases and J gave up 4 bases, with 7 bases separating them.